Shown below are 15 T cell receptor beta chains from a single sample sequenced in a study of CD8 T cells in ankylosing spondylitis. TCRdb recomputed calls from the 5' RACE reads with MiXCR, one row per CDR3 protein. The data contain hundreds of thousands of distinct CDR3 sequences, approximately 30% of them singletons. The sample consisted of blood, either unsorted or a sorted T cell fraction (not recorded which). These receptors originate from a male donor with ankylosing spondylitis or in good health (not recorded which).

This clonotype was recorded a few times. The rearrangement uses TRBV30 and TRBJ1-2; TRBD1 matches at 10 bases. Germline CDR1 GTSNPN, CDR2 SVGIG (reference sequence). Trimming cost V 3 bases and J 4 bases; bases outside gene matches: 2. The CDR3 extends over 13 amino acids. In nucleotides, the CDR3 is TGTGCCTGGAGGGACAGGGGGGTCTATGGCTACACCTTC. Translated: CAWRDRGVYGYTF.

This clonotype was seen a few times. The chain employs TRBV5-5 and TRBJ1-1; D perhaps matches TRBD1 (6 bases). Trimming shortened V by 6 bases and J by 4 bases, and 19 bases separated the two germline ends. Germline V CDR1 and CDR2: SGHKS, YYEKEE (reference sequence). The CDR3 is 15 amino acids. This CDR3 is CASTTIAQGSTEAFF. CDR3 in DNA: TGTGCCAGCACGACCATAGCTCAGGGGAGCACTGAAGCTTTCTTT.

This clonotype showed up just a few times. The genes are TRBV20-1 and TRBJ2-5; 10 bases line up with TRBD2. The CDR3 is 16 residues long. Trimming removed 5 bases from V and 1 base from J; junction bases left unmatched: 10. Per the germline V gene, CDR1 is DFQATT and CDR2 is SNEGSKA (reference sequence). The CDR3 loop reads CSAFTSLAGTQETQYF. The CDR3 region has the DNA TGCAGTGCTTTTACCTCACTAGCGGGGACCCAAGAGACCCAGTACTTC.

J is TRBJ1-4 and V is TRBV5-1; D gene unclear. The CDR3 has 14 amino acids. V was trimmed by 1 base and J by 5 bases, leaving 9 bases between them. CDR1 is SGHRS, CDR2 YFSETQ, per germline. CDR3 amino acids: CASSLYRPNEKLFF. CDR3 nucleotide sequence: TGCGCCAGCAGCTTGTACAGACCGAATGAAAAACTGTTTTTT. The full variable domain, its missing parts supplied by reference TRBV5-1 and TRBJ1-4, is KAGVTQTPRYLIKTRGQQVTLSCSPISGHRSVSWYQQTPGQGLQFLFEYFSETQRNKGNFPGRFSGRQFSNSRSEMNVSTLELGDSALYLCASSLYRPNEKLFFGSGTQLSVL.

This clonotype was seen only a few times. The V and J genes are TRBV29-1 and TRBJ2-1; D may be TRBD1 (5 bases). V was cut by 7 bases and J by 7 bases, with 17 bases left in between. Germline CDR1 is SQVTM and CDR2 is ANQGSEA. The CDR3 runs to 13 residues. CDR3 amino acids: CSAWGLEANEQFF. The CDR3 nucleotides are TGCAGCGCATGGGGCCTAGAGGCGAATGAGCAGTTCTTC.

This rearrangement joins TRBV28 to TRBJ2-7; 9 positions match TRBD1. In germline, CDR1 is MDHEN, CDR2 SYDVKM. CDR3 length: 13 amino acids. V dropped 5 bases and J dropped 12; count of bases not matched to a gene: 11. The CDR3 DNA reads as TGTGCCAGCAGTCAACCGGACAGGGGAAGATGGTACTTC. This codes for CASSQPDRGRWYF.

V is TRBV5-6 and J is TRBJ2-7, with a tentative D call TRBD1 (6 bases). V lost 4 bases and J lost 0, with 14 bases in between. The CDR3 has 15 residues. Per the germline V gene, CDR1 is SGHDT and CDR2 is YYEEEE. CDR3 protein: CASSQAGTLSYEQYF. DNA for the CDR3: TGTGCCAGCAGCCAGGCCGGGACACTCTCCTACGAGCAGTACTTC.

Only a few counts were recorded for this clonotype. This rearrangement joins TRBV5-1 to TRBJ1-2; 7 bases align to TRBD1. Germline V lookup: CDR1 SGHRS, CDR2 YFSETQ. This CDR3 region has 14 residues. V lost 1 base to trimming and J lost 4 bases; unmatched junction nucleotides: 4. The DNA of the CDR3 is TGCGCCAGCAGCTTGAACAGGGGTAGCTATGGCTACACCTTC. It encodes CASSLNRGSYGYTF. The full variable domain, rest sourced from reference TRBV5-1 and TRBJ1-2, is KAGVTQTPRYLIKTRGQQVTLSCSPISGHRSVSWYQQTPGQGLQFLFEYFSETQRNKGNFPGRFSGRQFSNSRSEMNVSTLELGDSALYLCASSLNRGSYGYTFGSGTRLTVV.

This chain links TRBV29-1 with TRBJ1-2, with TRBD1 matching 7 bases. The CDR3 runs 11 residues. J gave up 6 bases and V 5 bases, and 3 bases lay outside the gene matches. The germline gives CDR1 SQVTM, CDR2 ANQGSEA. The CDR3 here is CSVTGVDGYTF. As DNA, the CDR3 is TGCAGCGTTACAGGGGTGGATGGCTACACCTTC.

Details on this clonotype: At one boundary the junction diverges from the germline segment, which might be a read error. CDR3 loop: CASSSTVGAGDYNEHFF. CDR3 nucleotide sequence: TGTGCCAGCAGCTCTACAGTCGGGGCGGGGGATTACAATGAGCATTTCTTC. V and J are TRBV11-2 and TRBJ2-1, with 7 bases aligning to TRBD2. The CDR3 has 17 residues. Germline V gene data show CDR1 as SGHAT and CDR2 as FQNNGV.

This clonotype has just a few counts. V is TRBV20-1 and J is TRBJ1-2; D possibly corresponds to TRBD1 (5 bases). Germline values: CDR1 DFQATT, CDR2 SNEGSKA (reference sequence). The CDR3 covers 14 residues. V was pared by 0 bases and J by 5 bases, with 13 bases between. As DNA, the CDR3 is TGCAGTGCTAGAGACGCAGGGAAAGGGTATGGCTACACCTTC. This gives the protein CSARDAGKGYGYTF.

The chain carries TRBV19 and TRBJ2-3; D is unclear. This CDR3 spans 13 amino acids. CDR1 and CDR2 from the germline V gene are LNHDA and SQIVND (reference sequence). V was pared by 1 base and J by 4 bases, with 6 bases between. CDR3 sequence reads: CASSIGWADTQYF. As DNA, the CDR3 is TGTGCCAGTAGTATAGGGTGGGCAGATACGCAGTATTTT.

Only a few counts were recorded for this clonotype. V and J are TRBV27 and TRBJ2-3; the D call may be TRBD1 or TRBD2 (5 bases each). The CDR3 length is 13 residues. V lost 1 base and J lost 4, with 6 bases in between. Germline V gene sequence: CDR1 MNHEY, CDR2 SMNVEV (reference sequence). Here the CDR3 DNA reads TGTGCCAGCAGTTTATTGGGGGCAGATACGCAGTATTTT. Its protein product is CASSLLGADTQYF.

This clonotype was seen ten or more times. The rearrangement links TRBV20-1 to TRBJ2-2; TRBD2 matches at 8 bases. V shed 0 bases, J shed 3 bases, and the junction held 9 bases outside the gene matches. The V gene's germline CDR1 is DFQATT and CDR2 SNEGSKA (reference sequence). CDR3 length: 17 residues. CDR3 in amino acids: CSARDLPRRGDTGELFF. The CDR3 DNA reads TGCAGTGCTAGAGATTTGCCCCGGCGGGGGGACACCGGGGAGCTGTTTTTT.

The rearrangement uses TRBV6-5 and TRBJ1-4, with 11 bases fitting TRBD1. Germline CDR1 reads MNHEY; CDR2 reads SVGAGI. With V trimmed by 2 bases and J by 7 bases, 9 bases remained unmatched. The CDR3 sequence is 17 residues long. This CDR3 is CASSYQDRGRIIEKLFF. In nucleotides, the CDR3 is TGTGCCAGCAGTTACCAGGACAGGGGGCGTATTATTGAAAAACTGTTTTTT.